This T cell receptor (beta chain) appears in the sequencing data of a study of cytomegalovirus exposure and HLA in healthy donors (dated by TCRdb to the late 2010s). Some background on the complete study: The 650 to 800 repertoires of the first cohort and the roughly 120 validation repertoires were produced on the same platform, according to a later analysis. Along with the roughly 710-subject first cohort, a separate validation cohort of around 120 different subjects was used. The study was designed to test whether signatures of past pathogen exposure could be identified by cataloging public T cell receptors. To predict cytomegalovirus infection status, the study combined high-throughput TCR immunosequencing, statistical association of individual TCRs with disease status, and machine learning. The paper as a whole reports these results and caveats: All 110 or so repertoires were used to score co-occurrence in the validation cohort in a later analysis, because that analysis had no HLA typing for the cohort. Three of the identified cytomegalovirus-associated TCR beta chains were confirmed in vitro to be specific for cytomegalovirus antigens. It was suggested by the authors that the approach could potentially be generalized to other disease states and immunological phenotypes. The classifier was reported to diagnose cytomegalovirus status with high specificity and sensitivity in both the original cohort and the validation cohort. While some public TCRs were present in many individuals, most TCR sequences turned up only very rarely across donors. In a later analysis, TCRs clustered in the first cohort were found to also tend to co-occur in the 120 validation repertoires, with approximately 93% of cluster scores above 0. The study gave a list of 150 to 200 TCR beta chains associated with cytomegalovirus.

The library came from the immunoSEQ multiplex PCR assay. The authors processed their data as follows. A statistical classification framework was built for diagnosing cytomegalovirus status from the catalog of TCR beta chain sequences. The table comes from immuneACCESS by way of TCRdb, which keeps in-frame sequences with V and J called. Part of the clones is missing from these tables; in studies checked, under half for an unresolved V gene and the rest for unknown reasons. V and J calls and clone size come straight from that table; D and trimming were deduced from the DNA. Present in this sample are nearly 110,000 clones, about nine tenths of which were seen just once. Jointly, the top ten make up 1.5% to 2% of the sample. The donors belonged to the validation cohort of around 130 subjects, which was separate from the approximately 660-subject first cohort. This clone came up many times. The antigen it recognizes is unknown. Per-nucleotide qualities are absent, and no much larger clonotype sits a single base away.

Compared with germline, V lacks 5 bases and J lacks 4 bases; bases without a gene match: 5. The germline V gene supplies CDR1 MDHEN and CDR2 SYDVKM. The CDR3 spans 14 residues, from the cysteine through the phenylalanine. Only CDR3 DNA remains: 42 bases, in frame from the first base. The TCR was taken from a woman in her late teens or twenties in good health and CMV-seropositive. The V and J genes are TRBV28 and TRBJ1-1; TRBD1 lines up with 9 middle nucleotides. Sequencing was carried out using PBMCs. The CDR3: CASSTPTGGTEAFF. The nucleotide sequence is given as TGTGCCAGCAGTACCCCGACAGGGGGCACTGAAGCTTTCTTT.